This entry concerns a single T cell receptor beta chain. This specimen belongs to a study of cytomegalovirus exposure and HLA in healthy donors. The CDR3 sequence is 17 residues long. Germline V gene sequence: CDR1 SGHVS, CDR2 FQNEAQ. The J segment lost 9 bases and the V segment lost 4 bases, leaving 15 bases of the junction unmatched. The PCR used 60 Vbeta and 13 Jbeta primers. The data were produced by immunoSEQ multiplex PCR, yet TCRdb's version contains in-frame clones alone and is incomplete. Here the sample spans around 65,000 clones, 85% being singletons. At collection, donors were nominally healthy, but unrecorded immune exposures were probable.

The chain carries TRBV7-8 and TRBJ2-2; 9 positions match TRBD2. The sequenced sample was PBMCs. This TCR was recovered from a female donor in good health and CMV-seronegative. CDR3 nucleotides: TGTGCCAGCAGCTCGGGGCCTGGCAAGCGGGGGGCTTGGGAGCTGTTTTTT. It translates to CASSSGPGKRGAWELFF.